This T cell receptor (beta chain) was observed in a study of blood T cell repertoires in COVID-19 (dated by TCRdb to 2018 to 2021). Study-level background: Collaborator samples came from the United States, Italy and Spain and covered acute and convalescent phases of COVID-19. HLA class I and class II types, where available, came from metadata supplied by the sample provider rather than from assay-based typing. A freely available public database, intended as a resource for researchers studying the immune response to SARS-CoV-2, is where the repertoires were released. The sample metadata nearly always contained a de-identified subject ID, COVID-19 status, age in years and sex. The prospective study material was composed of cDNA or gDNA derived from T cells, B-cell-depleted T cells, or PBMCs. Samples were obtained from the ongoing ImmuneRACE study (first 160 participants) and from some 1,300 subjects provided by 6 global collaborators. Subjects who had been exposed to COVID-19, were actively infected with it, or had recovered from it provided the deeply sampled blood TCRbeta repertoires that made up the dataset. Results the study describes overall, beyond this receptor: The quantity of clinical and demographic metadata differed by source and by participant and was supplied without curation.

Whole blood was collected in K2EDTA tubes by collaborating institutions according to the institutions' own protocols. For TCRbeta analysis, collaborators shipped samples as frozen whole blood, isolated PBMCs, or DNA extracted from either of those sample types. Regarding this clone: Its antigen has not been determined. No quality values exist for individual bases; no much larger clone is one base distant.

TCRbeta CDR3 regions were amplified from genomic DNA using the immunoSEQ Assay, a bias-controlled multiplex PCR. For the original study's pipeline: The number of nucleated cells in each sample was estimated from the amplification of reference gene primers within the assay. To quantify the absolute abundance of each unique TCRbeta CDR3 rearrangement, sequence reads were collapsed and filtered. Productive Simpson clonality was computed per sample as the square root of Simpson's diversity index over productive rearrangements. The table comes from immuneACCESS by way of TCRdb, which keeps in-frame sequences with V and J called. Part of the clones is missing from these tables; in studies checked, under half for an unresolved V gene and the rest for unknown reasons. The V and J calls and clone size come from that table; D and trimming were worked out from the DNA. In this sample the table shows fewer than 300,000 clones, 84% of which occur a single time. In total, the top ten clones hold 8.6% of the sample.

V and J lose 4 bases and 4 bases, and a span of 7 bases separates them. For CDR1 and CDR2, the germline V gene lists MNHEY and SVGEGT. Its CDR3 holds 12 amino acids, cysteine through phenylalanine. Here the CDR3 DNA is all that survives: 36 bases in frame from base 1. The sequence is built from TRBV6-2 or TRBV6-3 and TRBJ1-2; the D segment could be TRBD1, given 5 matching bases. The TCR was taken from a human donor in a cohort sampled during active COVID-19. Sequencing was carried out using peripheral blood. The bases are TGTGCCAGCAGTTCAGGGATCTATGGCTACACCTTC. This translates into CASSSGIYGYTF.